Here is one T cell receptor (beta chain) with its context. Generated by immunoSEQ multiplex PCR, the TCRdb table keeps only in-frame clones and is missing some. Among some 54,000 clones listed, 90% to 95% were seen once. This record comes from a study of technical replicates of blood from a few donors. V was pared by 1 base and J by 7 bases, with 13 bases between. CDR3 length equals 14 residues. Germline-derived CDR1 and CDR2 are SEHNR and FQNEAQ (reference sequence). Sequencing was carried out using PBMCs. This clonotype was sampled from a human donor in good health. Some clones in this sample may be carry-over from other donors' samples. The gene calls are TRBV7-9 and TRBJ2-5; unclear D gene. CDR3 bases: TGTGCCAGCAGCTTAGGGCAGAGTCCAGGGACCCAGTACTTC. Its translation: CASSLGQSPGTQYF.